The entry below describes one T cell receptor (beta chain). This CDR3 is 16 amino acids long. In germline, CDR1 is SGHVS, CDR2 FNYEAQ. V dropped 4 bases and J dropped 3; count of bases not matched to a gene: 9. The sample is drawn from a study of blood T cell repertoires in COVID-19. Study summary: Both acute and convalescent COVID-19 samples were obtained from the United States, Italy and Spain. Sources were T cells, B-cell-depleted T cells, or PBMCs; the material itself was cDNA or gDNA.

How the authors handled the data: Nucleated cell counts were estimated from reference gene primer amplification. Only in-frame clones appear in the TCRdb table, and some are missing; sequencing was by immunoSEQ multiplex PCR. That table is the source of V, J and clone size, and D and trimming were worked out from the DNA. The repertoire holds around 98,000 clones, with 70% to 90% as singletons. The J gene is TRBJ1-1, the V gene TRBV7-6; 9 bases match TRBD1. The sequence was obtained from a man aged 70 or older with acute or convalescent COVID-19. Sequencing input: peripheral blood. The CDR3 spells CASSYGTGIFDTEAFF. In nucleotides, the CDR3 is TGTGCCAGCAGCTACGGGACAGGGATTTTCGACACTGAAGCTTTCTTT.